This TCR beta chain was retrieved from a study of response to subunit inactivated influenza vaccine. Broader study findings: There was a suggestion from the authors that each seasonal influenza vaccination recruits few new T cells.

MiXCR, run by TCRdb on the RT-PCR reads, gives a single entry per CDR3 protein. The sample lists some 800,000 distinct CDR3 sequences; about 20% were seen once. The germline V and J ends were trimmed by 5 bases and 0 bases, with 17 bases remaining between them. The CDR3 is made up of 17 amino acids. This clonotype was counted a few times. Antigen specificity is unknown. V is TRBV12-3 or TRBV12-4 and J is TRBJ2-1; D gene uncertain. The specimen comprised PBMCs from blood, sampled roughly 5 days after vaccination. The TCR was taken from a man in his forties or fifties who received an inactivated influenza vaccine. CDR3 sequence: CASSPERSQSSYNEQFF. DNA for the CDR3: TGTGCCAGCAGTCCGGAGAGGTCACAGAGCTCCTACAATGAGCAGTTCTTC.